This T cell receptor (beta chain) emerged from a study of blood T cell repertoires in COVID-19. Study at large: There were acute and convalescent COVID-19 samples, and they came from the United States, Italy and Spain. Sample material is recorded as cDNA or gDNA derived from T cells, B-cell-depleted T cells, or PBMCs.

The V gene's germline CDR1 is SGHNT and CDR2 YYREEE (reference sequence). The CDR3 consists of 15 residues. Trimming stripped 5 bases from V and 2 bases from J, with 11 bases between. In the original processing: Reference gene primer amplification yielded estimated nucleated cell counts. TCRdb keeps only in-frame clones here, not all; method: immunoSEQ multiplex PCR. The DNA was the basis for D and trimming; V, J and clone size are from that table. The sample has 310,000 or so clones, more than 75% seen once; the top ten hold under 5%. J is TRBJ2-6 and V is TRBV5-4; D may be TRBD1 (6 bases). Specimen: peripheral blood. This sequence was found in a woman in her forties or fifties with active or convalescent COVID-19. CDR3 DNA sequence: TGTGCCAGCAGTACCCAGGGGACTGGGGCCAACGTCCTGACTTTC. It is translated as CASSTQGTGANVLTF.